This T cell receptor (beta chain) derives from a study of response to subunit inactivated influenza vaccine. In TCRdb, the RT-PCR reads were re-called with MiXCR into one record per CDR3 protein. The table records some 180,000 distinct CDR3 sequences, around 8.8% of them present only once. Study-wide results and caveats: Few new T cells, the authors suggested, are recruited by each seasonal influenza vaccination.

This clonotype turned up a few times. Its antigen is undetermined. The germline V and J ends were trimmed by 6 bases and 2 bases, with 11 bases remaining between them. The CDR3 spans 12 residues. The germline gives CDR1 DFQATT, CDR2 SNEGSKA (reference sequence). The sequences come from non-naive T cells sorted from PBMCs, collected on the day of vaccination. This sequence joins TRBV20-1 and TRBJ2-7; D remains unclear. This TCR was recovered from a man aged 50-60 years who received an inactivated influenza vaccine. DNA of the CDR3: TGCAGTGCCCGGGCCCACACCTACGAGCAGTACTTC. Translation gives CSARAHTYEQYF.